This passage covers 8 T cell receptor beta chains from one sample sequenced in a study of blood T cell repertoires in COVID-19. Measured with immunoSEQ multiplex PCR; TCRdb has only the in-frame clones, and not every one. The repertoire has 250,000 or so clones, about 90% of them found once; the top ten carry 5.5% to 6.5%. Source material: peripheral blood. The source is a man in his sixties with acute or convalescent COVID-19.

The chain couples TRBV7-8 to TRBJ2-1, with 11 bases lining up with TRBD2. Germline V CDR1 and CDR2: SGHVS, FQNEAQ. V lost 4 bases, J lost 2 bases, and 10 bases stayed unmatched. There are 18 residues in the CDR3. The CDR3 DNA reads as TGTGCCAGCAGCTCACTATCCGGGACTAGCGGTACCTACAATGAGCAGTTCTTC. Its protein product is CASSSLSGTSGTYNEQFF.

The rearrangement links TRBV9 to TRBJ2-7, with 10 bases fitting TRBD2. Germline CDR1 reads SGDLS; CDR2 reads YYNGEE. V was pared by 5 bases and J by 2 bases, with 7 bases of the junction left unmatched. The CDR3 runs to 15 residues. CDR3 sequence reads: CASSSGLAEAYEQYF. As DNA, the CDR3 is TGTGCCAGCAGTTCAGGACTAGCGGAGGCCTACGAGCAGTACTTC. Full variable domain (remainder filled in from reference TRBV9 and TRBJ2-7): DSGVTQTPKHLITATGQRVTLRCSPRSGDLSVYWYQQSLDQGLQFLIQYYNGEERAKGNILERFSAQQFPDLHSELNLSSLELGDSALYFCASSSGLAEAYEQYFGPGTRLTVT.

This chain links TRBV12-3 or TRBV12-4 with TRBJ2-7; TRBD1 is a possible D gene (5 bases). The V end was cut by 6 bases, the J end by 5 bases, with 14 bases between. The CDR3 is made up of 13 amino acids. CDR3 DNA: TGTGCCAGCAGCCTGAGACAGACGGACGAGCAGTACTTC. Translated, it gives CASSLRQTDEQYF.

The V call is TRBV11-3, the J call TRBJ2-7; 14 bases fit TRBD2. V lost 4 bases to trimming and J lost 5 bases; unmatched junction nucleotides: 4. In germline, CDR1 is SGHNT, CDR2 YENEEA. The CDR3 consists of 15 residues. The CDR3 DNA sequence: TGTGCCAGCAGCTCGGGACTAGCGGGAGAGAACGAGCAGTACTTC. Residues: CASSSGLAGENEQYF.

CDR3 loop: CASSQSDRGTEAFF. The DNA of the CDR3 is TGTGCCAGCAGCCAATCCGACAGGGGCACTGAAGCTTTCTTT. This chain joins TRBV14 and TRBJ1-1; 8 positions match TRBD1. The V segment lost 2 bases and the J segment 4 bases; nucleotides outside the gene matches: 3. The CDR3 loop spans 14 amino acids. Germline V gene sequence: CDR1 SGHDN, CDR2 FVKESK.

The rearrangement joins TRBV4-3 to TRBJ2-3; 12 bases line up with TRBD1. CDR3 length: 17 residues. CDR1 LGHNA and CDR2 YSLEER come from the germline V gene. V shed 0 bases and J 8 bases; nucleotides not matched to a gene: 9. This CDR3 reads CASSQDGGTGGLGTQYF. The DNA of the CDR3 is TGCGCCAGCAGCCAAGATGGCGGGACAGGGGGCTTGGGTACGCAGTATTTT.

The V gene is TRBV29-1, the J gene TRBJ2-3; possibly TRBD1 for D (5 bases). Between the trimmed V and J ends, which lost 3 bases and 0 bases, there was a span of 10 bases. The length of the CDR3 is 14 residues. Per the germline V gene, CDR1 is SQVTM and CDR2 is ANQGSEA. This CDR3 reads CSVEKGPSTDTQYF. DNA of the CDR3: TGCAGCGTTGAGAAGGGGCCCAGCACAGATACGCAGTATTTT.

The chain links TRBV6-2 or TRBV6-3 to TRBJ2-3; the match to TRBD2 covers 7 bases. J was trimmed by 3 bases and V by 5 bases; bases with no gene match: 5. The CDR3 is 14 amino acids. The germline V gene has CDR1 MNHEY and CDR2 SVGEGT. The CDR3 sequence is CASSMAGLTDTQYF. CDR3 in DNA: TGTGCCAGCAGTATGGCGGGACTAACAGATACGCAGTATTTT.